The 20 T cell receptor beta chains listed next were all sequenced from one sample in a study of blood T cell repertoires in COVID-19. The protocol was immunoSEQ multiplex PCR, while the TCRdb copy is restricted to in-frame clones and leaves out a portion. The sample yields 200,000 to 300,000 clones, over 75% seen once. The material sequenced was PBMCs or T cells enriched from blood (not recorded which). Receptors were obtained from a man aged 35 to 55 who had recovered from COVID-19.

The CDR3 DNA sequence: TGTGCCAGCAGCAAATTTTCTAGCGGAGCCAAAAACATTCAGTACTTC. The encoded protein is CASSKFSSGAKNIQYF. The gene calls are TRBV21-1 and TRBJ2-4; the table calls TRBD2, which could not be checked here. TRBV21-1 is reported as a pseudogene. This CDR3 contains 16 residues.

The rearrangement joins TRBV7-2 to TRBJ1-2; 10 bases align to TRBD1. From germline, CDR1 is SGHTA and CDR2 FQGNSA. Unmatched junction bases numbered 5, after V lost 1 base and J lost 6 bases. The CDR3 is 15 amino acids. CDR3 protein: CASSLGIGTGDGYTF. CDR3 coding DNA: TGTGCCAGCAGCTTAGGGATCGGGACAGGGGATGGCTACACCTTC.

J is TRBJ1-3 and V is TRBV18; D is unclear. Per the germline V gene, CDR1 is KGHSH and CDR2 is LQKENI. The CDR3 totals 15 residues. Trimming removed 1 base at V and 0 bases at J, with 7 bases between. The CDR3 loop is CASSPLSGSGNTIYF. The CDR3 region has the DNA TGTGCCAGCTCACCACTGTCAGGCTCTGGAAACACCATATATTTT.

This chain joins TRBV19 and TRBJ1-1; TRBD1 is a possible D gene (6 bases). The CDR3 totals 13 residues. The germline V gene has CDR1 LNHDA and CDR2 SQIVND (reference sequence). V was shortened by 11 bases and J by 7 bases, with 20 bases between the two germline ends. The CDR3 protein is CASETTGRYEAFF. DNA of the CDR3: TGTGCCTCCGAAACTACAGGGAGATATGAAGCTTTCTTT.

J is TRBJ2-5 and V is TRBV3-1 (or the pseudogene TRBV3-2); no clear D gene. There are 15 residues in the CDR3. Trimming took 0 bases from V and 0 from J, leaving 8 bases between them. Germline CDR1 is LGHDT and CDR2 is YNNKEL (reference sequence). CDR3 DNA sequence: TGTGCCAGCAGCCAAGAAAGGCAGGACCAAGAGACCCAGTACTTC. This gives the protein CASSQERQDQETQYF.

The rearrangement uses TRBV11-2 and TRBJ1-2; D unresolved. There are 13 residues in the CDR3. Germline values: CDR1 SGHAT, CDR2 FQNNGV. Trimming stripped 1 base from V and 7 bases from J, with 10 bases between. Here the CDR3 DNA reads TGTGCCAGCAGCTTAGGAGAAGTCGGTGGCTACACCTTC. It encodes CASSLGEVGGYTF.

Turning to this clone: This specimen includes other DNA sequences encoding the same CDR3. V usage is TRBV5-1 and J usage is TRBJ1-2; 9 nucleotides line up with TRBD1. Per the germline V gene, CDR1 is SGHRS and CDR2 is YFSETQ. The V and J ends lost 5 bases and 1 base, in that order; junction bases with no gene match: 3. The CDR3 loop spans 14 amino acids. Here the CDR3 reads CASRPGQGNYGYTF. The CDR3 DNA sequence: TGCGCCAGCAGGCCGGGACAGGGTAACTATGGCTACACCTTC.

The J gene is TRBJ1-2, the V gene TRBV5-6; D not certain. V was clipped by 4 bases and J by 7 bases, with 17 bases between them. The CDR3 sequence is 14 residues long. Germline lookup yields CDR1 SGHDT and CDR2 YYEEEE. The CDR3 loop is CASSPLDWGGGYTF. For the CDR3, the DNA is TGTGCCAGCAGCCCTTTGGATTGGGGAGGTGGCTACACCTTC. Based on the CDR3 plus reference TRBV5-6 and TRBJ1-2, the full variable domain is DAGVTQSPTHLIKTRGQQVTLRCSPKSGHDTVSWYQQALGQGPQFIFQYYEEEERQRGNFPDRFSGHQFPNYSSELNVNALLLGDSALYLCASSPLDWGGGYTFGSGTRLTVV.

This clone turned up a few times. This chain connects TRBV5-1 to TRBJ1-1; 7 bases line up with TRBD1. With V trimmed by 6 bases and J by 3 bases, 8 bases remained unmatched. Looked up from germline, CDR1 is SGHRS and CDR2 is YFSETQ. The CDR3 sequence is 14 residues long. The CDR3 nucleotides are TGCGCCAGCACCCGCGAAGGGACAGACACTGAAGCTTTCTTT. Amino acid sequence: CASTREGTDTEAFF.

In regard to this clone: Other DNA sequences in this sample translate to the same CDR3. The V call is TRBV30, the J call TRBJ2-7; TRBD1 is a possible D gene (5 bases). V was clipped by 1 base and J by 2 bases, with 9 bases between them. The CDR3 has 13 amino acids. Germline values: CDR1 GTSNPN, CDR2 SVGIG (reference sequence). CDR3 coding DNA: TGTGCCTGGAGTGGCGGCAGGGCCTACGAGCAGTACTTC. Protein: CAWSGGRAYEQYF. Full variable domain (remainder filled in from reference TRBV30 and TRBJ2-7): SQTIHQWPATLVQPVGSPLSLECTVEGTSNPNLYWYRQAAGRGLQLLFYSVGIGQISSEVPQNLSASRPQDRQFILSSKKLLLSDSGFYLCAWSGGRAYEQYFGPGTRLTVT.

The chain combines TRBV5-4 with TRBJ2-2, with D perhaps matching TRBD2 (5 bases). Trimming took 5 bases from V and 4 from J, leaving 18 bases between them. CDR1 is SGHNT, CDR2 YYREEE, per germline (reference sequence). The CDR3 contains 16 residues. The CDR3 region is CASRDGGPRVTGELFF. CDR3 sequence (DNA): TGTGCCAGCAGGGACGGAGGACCTCGAGTCACCGGGGAGCTGTTTTTT.

This rearrangement joins TRBV2 to TRBJ2-5; TRBD1 matches 8 bases. The CDR3 contains 13 residues. Looked up from germline, CDR1 is SNHLY and CDR2 is FYNNEI. With V trimmed by 7 bases and J by 6 bases, 7 bases remained unmatched. The CDR3 loop is CASNGQGGQTQYF. DNA for the CDR3: TGTGCCAGCAATGGACAGGGTGGGCAGACCCAGTACTTC.

The V call is TRBV21-1, the J call TRBJ1-1; TRBD1, the table's D call, was not compared with the DNA. TRBV21-1 is assigned pseudogene status. The CDR3 is made up of 14 amino acids. This CDR3 reads CASRIRQGNTEAFF. The DNA of the CDR3 is TGTGCCAGCAGGATCAGACAGGGTAACACTGAAGCTTTCTTT.

V usage is TRBV5-1 and J usage is TRBJ1-2; 8 positions agree with TRBD1. The CDR3 is made up of 16 amino acids. Germline CDR1 reads SGHRS; CDR2 reads YFSETQ. J lost 7 bases, V lost 3 bases, and 14 bases had no gene match. Here the CDR3 reads CASSWASGTGSSGYTF. CDR3 nucleotides: TGCGCCAGCAGCTGGGCATCCGGGACAGGCTCTAGTGGCTACACCTTC.

V gene TRBV9 combines with J gene TRBJ2-7, with a possible D match to TRBD1 (6 bases). The CDR3 extends over 14 amino acids. Germline CDR1 and CDR2: SGDLS and YYNGEE. The V and J ends lost 3 bases and 13 bases respectively, with 23 bases between them. The CDR3 sequence: CASSEGVSGAVFYF. The DNA for the CDR3 is TGTGCCAGCAGCGAGGGGGTATCGGGCGCGGTATTTTACTTC.

In this sample, this clone turned up once. This rearrangement joins TRBV7-8 to TRBJ1-5; 9 bases agree with TRBD1. V was pared by 1 base and J by 7 bases, with 17 bases of the junction left unmatched. The germline gives CDR1 SGHVS, CDR2 FQNEAQ. This CDR3 is 19 amino acids long. The CDR3 region has the DNA TGTGCCAGCAGCTTAGGGGGGGGGACAGGGACCATCTCGTACCAGCCCCAGCATTTT. This codes for CASSLGGGTGTISYQPQHF.

The chain links TRBV5-4 to TRBJ2-1; 7 bases line up with TRBD1. Trimming removed 0 bases from V and 4 bases from J; junction bases left unmatched: 7. This CDR3 spans 16 amino acids. Looked up from germline, CDR1 is SGHNT and CDR2 is YYREEE (reference sequence). CDR3 coding DNA: TGTGCCAGCAGCTTGGAGATCGGGACAGATTACAATGAGCAGTTCTTC. This gives the protein CASSLEIGTDYNEQFF.

V is TRBV5-5 and J is TRBJ2-7; 10 bases map to TRBD2. V was clipped by 4 bases and J by 2 bases; unmatched bases: 3. The CDR3 loop spans 14 amino acids. The germline V gene has CDR1 SGHKS and CDR2 YYEKEE (reference sequence). Here the CDR3 DNA reads TGTGCCAGCAGCCTAGCGGGGGAAACCTACGAGCAGTACTTC. Amino acid sequence: CASSLAGETYEQYF.

This clone has a single count. The chain uses TRBV5-4 and TRBJ1-2; TRBD1 aligns across 7 bases. J lost 1 base, V lost 1 base, and 4 bases had no gene match. Germline values: CDR1 SGHNT, CDR2 YYREEE (reference sequence). The CDR3 length is 15 residues. The CDR3 reads CASSLPTGDNYGYTF. CDR3 in DNA: TGTGCCAGCAGCTTGCCCACAGGGGATAACTATGGCTACACCTTC.

The rearrangement uses TRBV27 and TRBJ2-1, with D perhaps TRBD1 (6 bases). The V gene's germline CDR1 is MNHEY and CDR2 SMNVEV (reference sequence). The CDR3 extends over 12 amino acids. With 5 bases removed from V and 12 bases from J, the gap between germline ends came to 14 bases. Here the CDR3 DNA reads TGTGCCAGCAGTCTTTCTTGGGGGCGGCAGTTCTTC. Its protein product is CASSLSWGRQFF.